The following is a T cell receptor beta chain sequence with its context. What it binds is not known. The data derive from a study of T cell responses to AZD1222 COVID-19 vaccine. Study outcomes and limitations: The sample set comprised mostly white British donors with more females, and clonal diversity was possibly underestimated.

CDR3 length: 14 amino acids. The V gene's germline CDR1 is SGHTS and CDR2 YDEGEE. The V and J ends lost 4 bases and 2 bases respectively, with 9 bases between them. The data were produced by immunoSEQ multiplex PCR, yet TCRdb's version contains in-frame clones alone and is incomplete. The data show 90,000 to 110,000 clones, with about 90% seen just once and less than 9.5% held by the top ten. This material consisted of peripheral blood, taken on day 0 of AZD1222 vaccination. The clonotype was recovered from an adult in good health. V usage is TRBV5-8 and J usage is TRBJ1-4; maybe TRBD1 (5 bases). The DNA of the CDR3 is TGTGCCAGCAGCCCGGGGGGGACTAATGAAAAACTGTTTTTT. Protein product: CASSPGGTNEKLFF.